This T cell receptor (beta chain) was captured in a study of T-cell memory formation after mild COVID-19 listed by TCRdb under 2021. As for the study more broadly: Most TCR sequence clusters were specific to one of the two donors. Longitudinal TCRalpha and TCRbeta repertoire sequencing tracked T-cell clones expanding and contracting after mild COVID-19 in two donors. The cohort comprised two young, previously healthy adult volunteers, one female and one male. Overall study outcomes, separate from this receptor: From day 15 to 85, contracting clones showed balanced CD4/CD8 phenotypes, whereas a second wave of clones that expanded from day 15 to 37 leaned towards CD4+. Some responding clones were found in pre-infection memory, which suggests that pre-existing cross-reactive memory T cells took part in the SARS-CoV-2 response. Contracting CD4+ clones appeared mostly in the CM and EM memory subsets, whereas CD8+ clones were enriched in EMRA. Only two mild cases were covered by the study, and larger cohorts that include severe cases with pre-infection samples were considered necessary. SARS-CoV-2 specificity of the second-wave clones peaking on day 37 was not confirmed.

In regard to this clonotype: Its antigen is not yet known. No base quality information exists; no much larger clone differs at one position.

PBMCs were isolated by Ficoll-Paque density gradient centrifugation. The listed sequencing device is Illumina NovaSeq 6000. Using 5'RACE with constant-segment primers, TCRalpha and TCRbeta cDNA libraries were constructed, with sample barcodes and unique molecular identifiers added in the process. RNA was extracted from every sample with Trizol reagent. The libraries were amplified in two PCR steps, and the second step added a second sample barcode and Illumina TruSeq adapters. Sequencing of libraries was performed on an Illumina NovaSeq with 2 x 150 bp paired-end reads. The original pipeline was this. The reads were demultiplexed and collapsed into UMI-guided consensus sequences using migec v1.2.7. Using mixcr v2.1.11, UMI consensuses were aligned to TRA and TRB V and J templates and then assembled into clonotypes. A clonotype was counted as expanded or contracted only when both edgeR and NoisET called the clonotype significant, with the noise models trained on biological replicates. For edgeR calls, a false discovery rate-adjusted p below 0.01 and a log2 fold-change threshold of 1 were applied. As an exploratory analysis of dynamics, max-normalized trajectories of the 1000 most abundant clonotypes were examined by PCA with hierarchical clustering. Each responding clone was given a CD4 or CD8 phenotype based on the CD4+ and CD8+ repertoires, which had been sequenced separately. TCRdb itself trimmed the public reads at Q25 with fastp, ran MiXCR and retained productive beta chains. Entries are consolidated by CDR3 protein sequence, retaining the most common genes and DNA. These V and J calls are TCRdb output, not the study's own analysis. This sample lists a few hundred thousand distinct CDR3 sequences; 15% to 20% were detected once. The top ten clones comprise roughly 21% of the sample.

The sequencing input was PBMCs or a T cell subset sorted from them (not recorded which). The receptor was isolated from a man in his late teens or twenties who had mild COVID-19 (a few samples of this study predate the infection). The sample titles of this study are shuffled in the database, so cell type and time point are left out; the donor was told from shared clones.

The nucleotides are TGTGCCAGCAGCTTAGGGGTAGTCGCTCTCACAGATACGCAGTATTTT. Its protein product is CASSLGVVALTDTQYF. The sequence is built from TRBV7-3 and TRBJ2-3, with the D gene not clear enough to name. The CDR3 holds 16 amino acids from the cysteine to the phenylalanine. The sequence is cut down to CDR3 DNA, 48 bases in frame from base 1. CDR1 and CDR2, per the germline V gene, are SGHTA and FQGTGA. V drops 2 bases and J drops 2 bases, leaving 14 bases in between.